A single sample gave rise to the 27 T cell receptor beta chains below, sequenced in a study of blood T cells in healthy people across ages. The second PCR ran about 6 to 12 cycles with a sample-barcoded 5' primer and J-beta primers. A single record per CDR3 protein comes from TCRdb applying MiXCR to the 5' RACE reads. The repertoire has more than 600,000 distinct CDR3 sequences, roughly 25% of them found once; the top ten carry more than 8%. The sample also formed part of further work on T cells of mothers and their children.

The material sequenced was blood. All receptors come from a boy younger than 18 in good health.

The chain carries TRBV25-1 and TRBJ2-7, with 9 bases that match TRBD1. The CDR3 contains 16 residues. V was pared by 6 bases and J by 1 base, with 10 bases of the junction left unmatched. Germline V gene sequence: CDR1 MGHDK, CDR2 SYGVNS. CDR3 region: CASRGTGNVRSYEQYF. The CDR3 DNA follows: TGTGCCAGCAGAGGGACAGGGAACGTCCGTTCCTACGAGCAGTACTTC.

The chain is built from TRBV20-1 and TRBJ2-7, with 10 bases that match TRBD2. The trim removed 4 bases at V and 4 bases at J, leaving 4 bases unmatched. Germline CDR1 DFQATT, CDR2 SNEGSKA (reference sequence). The CDR3 runs to 13 residues. Here the CDR3 reads CSANLAGVYEQYF. CDR3 nucleotide sequence: TGCAGTGCTAATCTAGCGGGGGTATACGAGCAGTACTTC.

The chain has TRBV7-9 and TRBJ2-5, with 12 positions matching TRBD2. The J call may be faulty, since TRBJ2-1 better matches the DNA end. The CDR3 length is 17 residues. From germline, CDR1 is SEHNR and CDR2 FQNEAQ (reference sequence). The CDR3 region is CASSSRLAGVKGNEQFF. Written as DNA, the CDR3 is TGTGCCAGCAGCTCTCGACTAGCGGGAGTTAAGGGAAATGAGCAGTTCTTC.

This clonotype has only a few counts. This chain joins TRBV7-9 and TRBJ1-1, with 7 bases aligning to TRBD1. The CDR3 totals 17 residues. V lost 5 bases, J lost 1 base, and 13 bases stayed unmatched. CDR1 and CDR2 (germline): SEHNR, FQNEAQ (reference sequence). The CDR3 DNA reads TGTGCCAGCAGCCCAAAACTTGGGGGACAGACGAACACTGAAGCTTTCTTT. Amino acid sequence: CASSPKLGGQTNTEAFF. Complete variable domain (other parts from reference TRBV7-9 and TRBJ1-1): DTGVSQNPRHKITKRGQNVTFRCDPISEHNRLYWYRQTLGQGPEFLTYFQNEAQLEKSRLLSDRFSAERPKGSFSTLEIQRTEQGDSAMYLCASSPKLGGQTNTEAFFGQGTRLTVV.

This clonotype was recorded a few times. The chain joins TRBV7-3 to TRBJ2-3, with D possibly matching TRBD1 (6 bases). The CDR3 spans 16 residues. The V end lost 6 bases, the J end lost 3 bases, and 19 bases lay between the germline ends. From germline, CDR1 is SGHTA and CDR2 FQGTGA. The CDR3 sequence is CASSLGQFATTDTQYF. The CDR3 coding sequence is TGTGCCAGCAGTCTCGGACAGTTTGCGACGACAGATACGCAGTATTTT.

In its sample, this clonotype was seen a few times. The chain couples TRBV12-3 or TRBV12-4 to TRBJ2-7, with D possibly matching TRBD1 (6 bases). The CDR3 has 13 amino acids. Between the trimmed V and J ends, which lost 10 bases and 2 bases, there was a span of 15 bases. DNA for the CDR3: TGTGCCATTTCCACAGGGACCACCTACGAGCAGTACTTC. Its translation is CAISTGTTYEQYF.

This clonotype was found a few times. The chain employs TRBV29-1 and TRBJ1-5; no definite D call. This CDR3 is built from 13 residues. With 4 bases removed from V and 3 bases from J, the gap between germline ends came to 10 bases. Per the germline V gene, CDR1 is SQVTM and CDR2 is ANQGSEA. The CDR3 loop is CSVVSGFNQPQHF. The CDR3 nucleotides read TGCAGCGTTGTCTCGGGGTTCAATCAGCCCCAGCATTTT.

There are a few counts of this clonotype. Relative to the germline gene, one junction end is altered; a read error may explain this. The chain joins TRBV4-1 to TRBJ2-3; 10 positions match TRBD2. This CDR3 has 14 residues. CDR1 and CDR2 from the germline V gene are MGHRA and YSYEKL. CDR3 sequence (DNA): TGCACCAGCAGCAGGACTAGCGGTCCGGATACGCAGTATTTT. As protein: CTSSRTSGPDTQYF.

The chain is built from TRBV9 and TRBJ1-6; D might be TRBD1 (6 bases). CDR1 and CDR2 from the germline V gene are SGDLS and YYNGEE. Trimming removed 3 bases from V and 6 bases from J, with 13 bases in between. The CDR3 is 15 amino acids. The CDR3 protein is CASSAGQTSNSPLHF. As DNA, the CDR3 is TGTGCCAGCAGCGCGGGACAAACATCTAATTCACCCCTCCACTTT.

V usage is TRBV7-3 and J usage is TRBJ2-3, with D maybe TRBD2 (10 bases). Per the germline V gene, CDR1 is SGHTA and CDR2 is FQGTGA. Trimming shortened V by 8 bases and J by 5 bases, and 29 bases separated the two germline ends. The CDR3 length is 18 residues. The CDR3 loop is CASDRGASGGLILDTQYF. The CDR3 coding sequence is TGTGCCAGCGACAGGGGGGCTAGCGGGGGCCTAATTCTAGATACGCAGTATTTT.

This clonotype has a handful of counts. V usage is TRBV29-1 and J usage is TRBJ2-7, with unresolved D. Trimming took 4 bases from V and 1 from J, leaving 8 bases between them. This CDR3 contains 12 residues. Germline V CDR1 and CDR2: SQVTM, ANQGSEA. Written as DNA, the CDR3 is TGCAGCGTTGTTGGCGCTTCCTACGAGCAGTACTTC. It encodes CSVVGASYEQYF.

With respect to this clonotype: Its ends do not fully match the called genes, so a read error is possible. The chain combines TRBV4-1 with TRBJ2-7, with D perhaps matching TRBD2 (5 bases). This CDR3 has 14 amino acids. Germline lookup yields CDR1 MGHRA and CDR2 YSYEKL. CDR3 DNA: TGCGCCAGCAGCGAAGAACACCGGGGATACGAGCAGTACTTC. Residues: CASSEEHRGYEQYF.

A remark on this clonotype: At one end, the junction sequence differs from germline, possibly due to a read error. The V gene is TRBV20-1, the J gene TRBJ2-1; 12 bases are a match to TRBD2. The germline V gene encodes CDR1 DFQATT and CDR2 SNEGSKA (reference sequence). The CDR3 covers 19 residues. CDR3 in DNA: TGCAGTACTAGAGGACTGGAACTAGCGGGAGGAAATCTCCACAATGAGCAGTTCTTC. This gives the protein CSTRGLELAGGNLHNEQFF.

The rearrangement links TRBV7-2 to TRBJ1-4; no definite D call. V was shortened by 6 bases and J by 8 bases, with 16 bases between the two germline ends. CDR1 SGHTA and CDR2 FQGNSA come from the germline V gene. The CDR3 covers 14 residues. CDR3 nucleotide sequence: TGTGCCAGCAGTTACGCTGGGCCGGACGAAAAACTGTTTTTT. The encoded protein is CASSYAGPDEKLFF.

The chain has TRBV20-1 and TRBJ2-5; 7 nucleotides align to TRBD1. TRBJ2-7 matches the DNA end more closely, so the J call is doubtful. The germline CDR1 and CDR2 sequences are DFQATT and SNEGSKA (reference sequence). The CDR3 runs to 12 residues. The CDR3 loop reads CSAKGASYEQYF. DNA for the CDR3: TGCAGTGCCAAGGGGGCTTCCTACGAGCAGTACTTC.

This clonotype appeared a few times. The rearrangement uses TRBV12-5 and TRBJ2-5; TRBD2 agrees at 11 bases. The end of the DNA aligns better with TRBJ2-1, so the J call may be wrong. Germline V lookup: CDR1 LGHNT, CDR2 FRNRAP. The CDR3 is 15 amino acids. The CDR3 bases are TGTGCTAGTGGTTTCACTAGCGGGAGTTTGGATGAGCAGTTCTTC. Translated, it gives CASGFTSGSLDEQFF.

The V and J genes are TRBV10-3 and TRBJ2-7, with TRBD2 matching over 7 bases. Germline V gene sequence: CDR1 ENHRY, CDR2 SYGVKD. The CDR3 covers 11 residues. The DNA of the CDR3 is TGTGGGGCGGGAGAGTTAGGCGAGCAGTACTTC. It is translated as CGAGELGEQYF.

This clonotype was observed a handful of times. The chain carries TRBV11-2 and TRBJ2-5; TRBD1 agrees at 10 bases. This CDR3 is built from 15 residues. Germline CDR1 reads SGHAT; CDR2 reads FQNNGV. The junction had 5 bases not matched to a gene; V was cut back by 2 bases and J by 5 bases. DNA for the CDR3: TGTGCCAGCAGCTTAACGACAGGGGGCTGGGAGACCCAGTACTTC. As protein: CASSLTTGGWETQYF.

The chain links TRBV4-2 to TRBJ2-5; the D call may be TRBD1 or TRBD2 (5 bases each). The J call is doubtful: the DNA matches TRBJ2-7 better. From germline, CDR1 is LGHNA and CDR2 YNFKEQ. The CDR3 runs 17 residues. In DNA, the CDR3 is TGTGCCAGCAGCCAAGAAGACGCCGGTGGGGGCTCCTACGAGCAGTACTTC. It specifies CASSQEDAGGGSYEQYF.

The chain recombines TRBV27 with TRBJ2-5; the match to TRBD2 covers 8 bases. The J call may be mistaken, given a closer DNA end match to TRBJ2-7. This CDR3 is built from 17 residues. Germline V CDR1 and CDR2: MNHEY, SMNVEV (reference sequence). CDR3 amino acids: CASTPVPLAEPIYEQYF. Here the CDR3 DNA reads TGTGCCAGCACCCCCGTCCCACTAGCGGAGCCCATCTACGAGCAGTACTTC.

The CDR3 loop is CASSQREGGVNEQFF. The CDR3, as DNA: TGTGCCAGCAGCCAACGGGAGGGAGGGGTTAATGAGCAGTTCTTC. The V call is TRBV14, the J call TRBJ2-1, with 8 bases that match TRBD2. CDR1 is SGHDN, CDR2 FVKESK, per germline. The CDR3 consists of 15 residues. Trimming took 2 bases from V and 7 from J; bases not matched to a gene: 7.

This clonotype was seen a handful of times. This chain links TRBV5-6 with TRBJ2-1, with TRBD2 identical over 8 bases. The germline CDR1 and CDR2 sequences are SGHDT and YYEEEE. Trimming removed 0 bases from V and 4 bases from J; junction bases left unmatched: 6. CDR3 length: 16 amino acids. DNA of the CDR3: TGTGCCAGCAGCTTGGCCCTGCGGGGGGCTTACAATGAGCAGTTCTTC. It translates to CASSLALRGAYNEQFF. Based on the CDR3 plus reference TRBV5-6 and TRBJ2-1, the full variable domain is DAGVTQSPTHLIKTRGQQVTLRCSPKSGHDTVSWYQQALGQGPQFIFQYYEEEERQRGNFPDRFSGHQFPNYSSELNVNALLLGDSALYLCASSLALRGAYNEQFFGPGTRLTVL.

This clonotype was recorded a few times. The chain couples TRBV4-3 to TRBJ2-7; D ambiguous. V lost 0 bases and J 2 bases, leaving 5 bases between the germline ends. The CDR3 sequence is 13 residues long. Germline CDR1 and CDR2: LGHNA and YSLEER. The CDR3 reads CASSQDQTYEQYF. The CDR3 DNA follows: TGCGCCAGCAGCCAAGACCAGACCTACGAGCAGTACTTC.

This clonotype was detected a few times. The V and J genes are TRBV5-1 and TRBJ1-1; D remains unclear. The CDR3 consists of 14 residues. Germline loops: CDR1 SGHRS, CDR2 YFSETQ. Trimming took 0 bases from V and 4 from J, leaving 10 bases between them. The CDR3 is CASSLGGMGTEAFF. The CDR3, as DNA: TGCGCCAGCAGCTTGGGCGGGATGGGCACTGAAGCTTTCTTT.

V is TRBV6-2 or TRBV6-3 and J is TRBJ2-1; D may match TRBD1 or TRBD2 (6 bases each). Germline V lookup: CDR1 MNHEY, CDR2 SVGEGT. V lost 3 bases, J lost 5 bases, and 17 bases lay in between. The CDR3 runs 16 residues. The CDR3 loop is CASSYRIGGKNNEQFF. CDR3 nucleotide sequence: TGTGCCAGCAGTTATAGGATAGGGGGGAAAAACAATGAGCAGTTCTTC.

The V gene is TRBV11-3, the J gene TRBJ2-5; D is uncertain. The CDR3 has 16 residues. Germline values: CDR1 SGHNT, CDR2 YENEEA. V was pared by 0 bases and J by 4 bases, with 15 bases between. The CDR3 DNA reads as TGTGCCAGCAGCTTAGATCAAGGCTTGTCGTTAGAGACCCAGTACTTC. Its translation is CASSLDQGLSLETQYF.

The rearrangement links TRBV13 to TRBJ1-2; D may be TRBD1 (5 bases). The V and J ends lost 0 bases and 3 bases respectively, with 20 bases between them. There are 18 residues in the CDR3. CDR1 and CDR2 from the germline V gene are PRHDT and FYEKMQ (reference sequence). CDR3 sequence (DNA): TGTGCCAGCAGCTTAGGCGGGACCCCAGCGGAACCTTACTATGGCTACACCTTC. Protein product: CASSLGGTPAEPYYGYTF. The complete variable domain, with remaining parts taken from reference TRBV13 and TRBJ1-2, reads AAGVIQSPRHLIKEKRETATLKCYPIPRHDTVYWYQQGPGQDPQFLISFYEKMQSDKGSIPDRFSAQQFSDYHSELNMSSLELGDSALYFCASSLGGTPAEPYYGYTFGSGTRLTVV.